This TCR beta chain emerged from a study of blood T cell repertoires in COVID-19. Study-level background: Italy, Spain and the United States were the sources of the convalescent and acute COVID-19 samples. T cells, B-cell-depleted T cells, or PBMCs supplied cDNA or gDNA.

The CDR3 covers 15 residues. J gave up 3 bases and V 5 bases, and 7 bases lay outside the gene matches. Germline V CDR1 and CDR2: SGDLS, YYNGEE. In the authors' methods: Estimates of nucleated cell counts were drawn from the amplification of reference gene primers. Clones were sequenced by immunoSEQ multiplex PCR, and TCRdb holds only the in-frame ones, with some missing. The V and J calls and clone size come from that table; D and trimming were worked out from the DNA. The profile shows approximately 130,000 clones, around four fifths of them singletons. The specimen was peripheral blood. This TCR derives from a human donor in a cohort sampled during active COVID-19. The chain employs TRBV9 and TRBJ2-7; 11 nucleotides agree with TRBD2. CDR3 in amino acids: CASSHSGGAFYEQYF. CDR3 nucleotides: TGTGCCAGCAGTCATAGCGGGGGGGCCTTCTACGAGCAGTACTTC.